The TCR beta chain described here comes from a study of control samples from healthy donors and cancer patients. The sample holds one count of this clone. TCRdb's table, derived via immunoSEQ multiplex PCR, lists solely in-frame clones and lacks some. This table has roughly 130,000 clones, over 85% appearing once. The CDR3 extends over 14 amino acids. Unmatched junction bases numbered 3, after V lost 5 bases and J lost 2 bases. Germline-derived CDR1 and CDR2 are SGHAT and FQNNGV. V is TRBV11-2 and J is TRBJ1-1; 9 bases are shared with TRBD1. Sequenced material: blood. This clonotype was obtained from a man between 25 and 39 years old in good health. The CDR3 loop is CASSPGQGNTEAFF. In nucleotides, the CDR3 is TGTGCCAGCAGCCCGGGACAGGGAAACACTGAAGCTTTCTTT.